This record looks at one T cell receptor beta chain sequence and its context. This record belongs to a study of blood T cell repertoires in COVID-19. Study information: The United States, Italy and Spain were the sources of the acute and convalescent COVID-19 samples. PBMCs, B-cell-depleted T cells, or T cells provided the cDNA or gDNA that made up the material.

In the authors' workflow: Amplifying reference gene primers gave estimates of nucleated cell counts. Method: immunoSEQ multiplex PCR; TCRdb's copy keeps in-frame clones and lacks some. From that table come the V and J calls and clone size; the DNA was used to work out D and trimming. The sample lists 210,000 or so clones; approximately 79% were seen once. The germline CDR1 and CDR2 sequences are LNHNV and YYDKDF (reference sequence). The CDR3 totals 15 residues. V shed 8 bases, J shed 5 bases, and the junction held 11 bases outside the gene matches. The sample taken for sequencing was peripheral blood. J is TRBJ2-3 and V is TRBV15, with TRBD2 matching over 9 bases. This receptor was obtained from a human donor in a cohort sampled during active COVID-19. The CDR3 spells CATGRQAGGIDTQYF. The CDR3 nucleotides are TGTGCCACCGGGCGACAAGCGGGAGGAATAGATACGCAGTATTTT.